What follows describes a single T cell receptor (beta chain). The antigen this receptor binds is unknown. There are no base qualities to consult, and no much larger clone falls within one base. This sample is part of a study of blood T cell repertoires in COVID-19 (dated by TCRdb to the early 2020s). The study in broad terms: The collaborator samples originated in the United States, Italy and Spain and spanned the acute and convalescent phases of COVID-19. The material from the prospective study consisted of cDNA or gDNA derived from T cells, B-cell-depleted T cells, or PBMCs. Nearly every sample came with metadata listing a de-identified subject ID, COVID-19 status, age in years and sex. Where available, HLA class I and class II types were obtained from metadata supplied by the sample provider rather than from assay-based typing. A freely available public database, intended as a resource for researchers studying the immune response to SARS-CoV-2, is where the repertoires were released. Deeply sampled blood TCRbeta repertoires from subjects exposed to, actively infected with, or recovered from COVID-19 were included in the dataset. The samples were drawn from two sources: the first 160 participants of the ongoing ImmuneRACE study, and fewer than 1,500 subjects contributed by 6 global collaborators.

In the prospective study, participants were roughly 18 to 95 years old, resided in about 25 geographic areas of the United States, and were enrolled through a virtual design. Cohort assignment in the prospective study relied on participant-reported clinical history from a screening survey and a study questionnaire. Exposed participants had been in contact, within 2 weeks of entering the study, with a person who had a PCR-confirmed or clinician-diagnosed case of COVID-19. In the prospective study, whole blood, serum and a nasopharyngeal or oropharyngeal swab were collected from each participant by mobile phlebotomists. Over a roughly 2-month period, participants in the prospective study had the option of providing additional blood draws and questionnaires. Before DNA extraction, prospective study blood samples were shipped either frozen or at room temperature. The CDR3 contains 15 residues, cysteine and phenylalanine counted. CDR3 DNA is the only sequence kept; it has 45 bases, read in frame from the first base. At the junction V is shortened by 4 bases and J by 5 bases; bases outside the gene matches: 6. CDR1 is given as LGHNA and CDR2 as YSLEER, both from the germline V gene.

TCRbeta CDR3 regions were amplified from genomic DNA by means of the immunoSEQ Assay, a bias-controlled multiplex PCR. Regarding the original processing steps: The number of nucleated cells in each sample was estimated from the amplification of reference gene primers within the assay. To quantify the absolute abundance of each unique TCRbeta CDR3 rearrangement, sequence reads were collapsed and filtered. For each sample, productive Simpson clonality was calculated as the square root of Simpson's diversity index over productive rearrangements. TCRdb retrieved this table from immuneACCESS and kept in-frame rearrangements only. Not all clones are present; in checked studies, unresolved V genes account for under half, and no reason is known for the remainder. The DNA gave D and trimming, while V, J and clone size come from that table. This sample gives about 430,000 clones in total; nearly 90% of them show up just once. The ten largest clones represent approximately 1.3% of the sample.

What the study reported, not specific to this receptor: The amount of clinical and demographic metadata varied by source and participant and was provided uncurated.

The chain joins TRBV4-3 to TRBJ2-7, with 12 bases in between that match TRBD1. The clonotype was recovered from a woman under 30 who had been exposed to COVID-19. The material sequenced was PBMCs or T cells enriched from blood (not recorded which). The CDR3 region has the sequence CASSPDRDRGHEQYF. The nucleotides are TGCGCCAGCAGCCCAGACCGGGACAGGGGGCACGAGCAGTACTTC.